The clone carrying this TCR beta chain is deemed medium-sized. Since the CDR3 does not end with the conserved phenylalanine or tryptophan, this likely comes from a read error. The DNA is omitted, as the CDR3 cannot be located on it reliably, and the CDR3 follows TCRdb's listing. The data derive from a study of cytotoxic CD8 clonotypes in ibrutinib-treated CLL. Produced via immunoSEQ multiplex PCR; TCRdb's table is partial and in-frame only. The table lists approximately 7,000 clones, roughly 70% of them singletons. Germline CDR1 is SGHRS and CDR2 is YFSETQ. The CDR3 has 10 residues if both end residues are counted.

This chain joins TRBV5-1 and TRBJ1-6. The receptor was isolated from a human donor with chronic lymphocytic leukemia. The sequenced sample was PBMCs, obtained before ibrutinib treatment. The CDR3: CASSELGDGT.